This T cell receptor beta chain was captured in a study of control samples from healthy donors and cancer patients. This clone showed up just once. CDR3 length equals 16 residues. V dropped 6 bases and J dropped 0; count of bases not matched to a gene: 8. Germline values: CDR1 MDHEN, CDR2 SYDVKM. TCRdb's copy holds only in-frame clones and misses some; the assay was immunoSEQ multiplex PCR. Among some 100,000 clones listed, approximately 90% were seen once. The receptor was derived from a human donor in good health. The donor label of this sample is uncertain. The material sequenced was blood. This chain connects TRBV28 to TRBJ2-4; 7 bases match TRBD1. The CDR3 sequence: CASSSLTGTAKNIQYF. In nucleotides, the CDR3 is TGTGCCAGCAGCTCCTTGACAGGGACAGCCAAAAACATTCAGTACTTC.